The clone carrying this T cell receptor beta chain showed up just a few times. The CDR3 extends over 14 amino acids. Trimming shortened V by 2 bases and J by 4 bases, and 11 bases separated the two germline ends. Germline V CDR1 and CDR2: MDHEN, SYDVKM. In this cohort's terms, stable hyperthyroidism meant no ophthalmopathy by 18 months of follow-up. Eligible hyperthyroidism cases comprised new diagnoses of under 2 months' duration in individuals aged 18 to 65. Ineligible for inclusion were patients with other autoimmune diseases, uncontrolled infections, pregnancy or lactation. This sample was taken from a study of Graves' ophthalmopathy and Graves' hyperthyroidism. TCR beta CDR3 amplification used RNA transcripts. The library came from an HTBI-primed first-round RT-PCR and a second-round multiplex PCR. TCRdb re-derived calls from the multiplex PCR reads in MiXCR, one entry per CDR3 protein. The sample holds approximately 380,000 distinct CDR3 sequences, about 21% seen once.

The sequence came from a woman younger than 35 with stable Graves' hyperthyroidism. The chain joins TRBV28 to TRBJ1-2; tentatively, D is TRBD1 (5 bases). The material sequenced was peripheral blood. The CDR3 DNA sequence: TGTGCCAGCAGTTTAATACAGGACATCTATGGCTACACCTTC. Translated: CASSLIQDIYGYTF.